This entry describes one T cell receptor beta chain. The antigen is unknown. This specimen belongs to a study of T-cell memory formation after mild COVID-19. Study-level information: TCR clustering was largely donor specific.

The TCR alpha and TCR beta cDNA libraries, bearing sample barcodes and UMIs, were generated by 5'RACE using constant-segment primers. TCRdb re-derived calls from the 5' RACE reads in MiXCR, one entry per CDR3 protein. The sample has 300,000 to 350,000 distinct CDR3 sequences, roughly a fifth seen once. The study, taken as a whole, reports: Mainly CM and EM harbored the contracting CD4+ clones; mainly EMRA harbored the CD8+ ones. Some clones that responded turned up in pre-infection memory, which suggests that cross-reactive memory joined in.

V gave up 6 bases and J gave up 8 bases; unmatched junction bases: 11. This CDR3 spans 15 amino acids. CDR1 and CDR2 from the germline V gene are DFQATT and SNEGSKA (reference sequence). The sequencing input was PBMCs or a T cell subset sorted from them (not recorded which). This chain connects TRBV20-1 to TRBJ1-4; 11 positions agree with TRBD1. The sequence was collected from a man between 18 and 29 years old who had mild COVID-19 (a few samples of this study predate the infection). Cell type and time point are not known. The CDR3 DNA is TGCAGTGCCCACGGACAGGGGGCGGGAGGCGAAAAACTGTTTTTT. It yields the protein CSAHGQGAGGEKLFF.